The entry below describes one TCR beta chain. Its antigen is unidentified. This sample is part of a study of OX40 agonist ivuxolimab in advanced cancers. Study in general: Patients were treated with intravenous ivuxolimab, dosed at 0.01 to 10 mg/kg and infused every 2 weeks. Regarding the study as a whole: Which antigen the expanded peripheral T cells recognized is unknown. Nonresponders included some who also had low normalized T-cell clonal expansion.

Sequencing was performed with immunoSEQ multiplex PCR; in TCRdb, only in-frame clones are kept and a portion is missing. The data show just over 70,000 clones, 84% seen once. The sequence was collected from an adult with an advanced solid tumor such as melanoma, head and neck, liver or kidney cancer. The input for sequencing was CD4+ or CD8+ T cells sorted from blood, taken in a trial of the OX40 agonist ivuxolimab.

CDR3 coding DNA: TGTGCCAGCAGCCTAAGACACCCCTACAATGAGCAGTTCTTC. It translates to CASSLRHPYNEQFF. V usage is TRBV14 and J usage is TRBJ2-1; D is ambiguous. Germline V gene sequence: CDR1 SGHDN, CDR2 FVKESK. This CDR3 contains 14 residues. Trimming left V 4 bases short and J 2 bases short, with 9 bases between.